The clone carrying this T cell receptor (beta chain) was found many times. Original analysis: Amplification of reference gene primers was used by the study to estimate nucleated cell counts. The data were produced by immunoSEQ multiplex PCR, yet TCRdb's version contains in-frame clones alone and is incomplete. V and J calls and clone size come straight from that table; D and trimming were deduced from the DNA. The repertoire holds approximately 170,000 clones, with around nine tenths as singletons. The data originate from a study of blood T cell repertoires in COVID-19. Study background: Both acute and convalescent COVID-19 samples were obtained from the United States, Italy and Spain. Sources were T cells, B-cell-depleted T cells, or PBMCs; the material itself was cDNA or gDNA.

Germline V CDR1 and CDR2: SEHNR, FQNEAQ (reference sequence). Trimming took off 5 bases at V and 7 bases at J, with 14 bases between the two ends. This CDR3 spans 13 amino acids. The sample was peripheral blood. This sequence was found in a man in his 70s with acute or convalescent COVID-19. The chain uses TRBV7-9 and TRBJ1-2; tentatively, D is TRBD1 (6 bases). CDR3 sequence (DNA): TGTGCCAGCAGCGTCCAACAGGGCCCTGGCTACACCTTC. Translation: CASSVQQGPGYTF.